This T cell receptor beta chain was sequenced in a study of cytomegalovirus exposure and HLA in healthy donors (dated by TCRdb to about 2017). With respect to the entire study: In an earlier analysis of roughly 590 of the donors, 250 to 350 Gb of sequence data and some 120 million unique TCR beta sequences from 180 million or so T cells were reported. Approximately 300 gigabases of sequencing data and around 88 million unique TCR sequences made up an early release that covered approximately 700 HLA-typed donors. Of the roughly 400 genotyped donors, over 70% fell in the genetic ancestry cluster associated with self-reported Caucasian donors. The study aimed to test whether signatures of past pathogen exposure could be identified by cataloging public T cell receptors. The study used immunosequencing to profile the T cell repertoires of approximately 650 subjects and linked those repertoires to cytomegalovirus serostatus. Besides the first cohort of about 730 subjects, a separate validation cohort made up of over 95 different subjects was used. To predict cytomegalovirus infection status, the study brought together high-throughput TCR immunosequencing, statistical association of individual TCRs with disease status, and machine learning. A later analysis re-examined previously published TCR beta repertoires from 610 or so donors and added high-resolution HLA genotyping to investigate patterns of TCR occurrence. Rather than using new phenotypic data, the later analysis identified candidate immune exposures from TCR beta sequences and from how often those sequences occurred across donors. An earlier analysis of 587 of the donors applied high-throughput TCR beta sequencing to assess whether each TCR beta V gene segment acted as functional or pseudogenic. Donor age, sex, ethnicity and CMV serostatus were compiled alongside the repertoire data. In a later genetic analysis, genome-wide SNP genotypes for about three fifths of the roughly 670 donors were used, and that subset was treated as a discovery cohort. All discovery cohort repertoires had been generated on a single sequencing platform. Both class I and class II loci were covered by HLA typing, at four-digit resolution. Typing coverage varied by locus: roughly 629-640 donors for A, B, C, DRB1 and DQB1; 522 for DQA1; more than 600 for DPA1; roughly 470 for DPB1. Because of strong linkage in the cohort, roughly five DR-DQ haplotypes were treated as single units for association and clustering. Across around 400 genotyped donors of the cohort, an average of roughly 250,000 unique TCR beta nucleotide sequences per donor were sequenced, and roughly 17% of those sequences were non-productive.

Libraries came from the immunoSEQ multiplex PCR assay. A mixture of 60 forward primers for TCR Vbeta segments and 13 reverse primers for TCR Jbeta segments was used in the multiplex PCR. A multiplex PCR assay on genomic DNA amplified the CDR3 region of rearranged TCR beta genes. The amplified TCR beta libraries were sequenced on the Illumina HiSeq System as 87-base-pair reads. Per the source publication's procedure: A later analysis tallied 75 million to 85 million unique TCR beta chains across the 666 repertoires, and about 10 million of those chains were shared by two or more donors. Raw reads were error-corrected and collapsed into unique sequences by a nearest-neighbor algorithm in which closely related sequences were merged to remove PCR and sequencing errors. Alignment of CDR3 sequences to IMGT reference sequences was used to assign V, D and J gene segments. For a sequence to be retained, at least a six-nucleotide match to both a V gene segment and a J gene segment was required. Rearrangements were classified as productive when the CDR3 lacked stop codons and remained in frame with V and J, and all other rearrangements were classified as non-productive. CDR3 was defined by IMGT convention, running from the second conserved V-encoded cysteine to the conserved J-encoded phenylalanine. The earlier analysis of fewer than 700 of the donors excluded sequences that lacked an unambiguous match to a single V gene segment. In an earlier analysis of 587 of the donors, V segments were called functional above 56.7% productive rearrangements and were called segregating when the between-donor standard deviation exceeded 5%. A statistical classification framework was built to diagnose cytomegalovirus status from the catalog of TCR beta chain sequences. In a later analysis, TCR nucleotide sequences were compared against IMGT/GENE-DB human TR gene sequences so that V and J genes could be assigned. The TCRdist pipeline was used in a later analysis to assign CDR3 sequences and most-parsimonious VDJ recombination scenarios. A later analysis defined each TCR beta chain by its CDR3 amino acid sequence plus V-gene family, and excluded reads lacking a unique V-gene family. A later analysis removed 592 highly shared, low-generation-probability nucleotide sequences to deal with suspected cross-contamination and a sequencing artifact. A later analysis calculated a clonal expansion index for each public chain from normalized within-repertoire ranks of inferred template counts. Generation probabilities in a later analysis came from a VDJ recombination model fitted to out-of-frame rearrangements, and those results were checked against IGoR. Hypergeometric tests were used in a later analysis to score TCR-TCR, TCR-HLA and TCR-CMV co-occurrence, with a repertoire-size bias correction applied to the TCR pairs. In a later analysis, false discovery rates were estimated by permuting HLA or CMV assignments 20 times. A later analysis grouped co-occurring TCRs with DBSCAN, adding TCRdist sequence similarity when clustering within HLA-allele-positive subsets. Co-occurrence clustering excluded repertoires with fewer than 30,000 or more than 120,000 public chains, plus five with anomalous nucleotide sharing. The immuneACCESS repertoire file appears here via TCRdb, limited to in-frame rearrangements. These files lack a portion of the clones; in checked studies, under half of the deficit traces to unresolved V genes, and the cause of the others is not known. For V, J and clone size, that table is used; D and trimming come from the DNA. Recorded for this sample are about 160,000 clones; approximately 78% of them occurred a single time. The ten top clones hold approximately 2.4% of the sample.

Here V drops 9 bases and J drops 2 bases, and the junction holds 7 bases not matched to any gene. CDR1 and CDR2, looked up from the germline V gene (reference sequence), are MNHEY and SMNVEV. The CDR3 runs 14 amino acids, cysteine and phenylalanine included. The DNA shown is the 42-base CDR3, in frame from base 1. General findings and caveats noted by the study authors: According to a later genetic analysis, donors in an Asian-associated ancestry cluster had fewer N-insertions in productive TCRs than the roughly 670-donor mean. Sequencing depth was assumed to be roughly uniform across donors in the presence/absence analyses, though that assumption may not hold. The authors suggested that the approach could potentially be generalized to other disease states and immunological phenotypes. Over 15 rarely observed V segments, including chromosome 9 orphons, were excluded from the earlier analysis of about 500 of the donors because counts were too low. At a false discovery rate of 0.05, a later analysis linked around 17,000 TCR beta sequences to specific HLA alleles. Three of the identified cytomegalovirus-associated TCR beta chains were confirmed in vitro to be specific for cytomegalovirus antigens. A further reported finding was that TCR beta sequences accurately predicted the HLA-A and HLA-B alleles for most subjects in the first cohort. An association between a missense DCLRE1C variant and V-gene and J-gene trimming of TCR beta chains was found in a later genetic analysis and replicated in an independent cohort. A cluster of highly shared sequence variants was judged likely to represent a technical artifact of the sequencing pipeline. Correlated functional status among segregating V segments might reflect linkage disequilibrium, but an unknown experimental factor could not be ruled out. Several of the top co-occurrence clusters appeared to be linked to parvovirus B19, influenza, CMV and Epstein-Barr virus, according to a later analysis. Most TCR sequences were observed very rarely across donors, whereas some public TCRs were present in many individuals. The study gave a list of about 170 TCR beta chains associated with cytomegalovirus. A later analysis found that HLA-associated TCR beta chains were more clonally expanded and had lower generation probabilities than equally common non-associated chains. Broadly in line with IMGT annotations, most TCR beta V segments showed up in productive rearrangements about 87% or about 30% of the time in an earlier analysis of approximately 600 of the donors. In this cohort, only TCR beta chains were sequenced, and detectable features were limited by the absence of alpha or paired-chain data. For the cohort, immune exposure information was limited to CMV serostatus. Some IMGT-functional V segments, including TRBV6-2 and TRBV6-3, could not be told apart with the 87-base-pair reads, so those segments were excluded. According to a later analysis, most CMV-associated TCR beta chains appeared to be HLA-restricted, and the HLA associations seemed to be driven largely by CMV exposure. HLA typing was unavailable for some donors at each locus, so association tests used only the typed subset. In a later analysis, TCR association rates were found to vary across HLA loci, with the most associated TCRs seen for DRB1 alleles and the fewest for HLA-C alleles. The classifier was reported to diagnose cytomegalovirus status with high specificity and sensitivity in both the original cohort and the validation cohort. Strong co-occurrence of HLA alleles, especially DR and DQ, made assigning TCR associations to individual alleles difficult.

The cohort was made up of hundreds of healthy bone marrow donors. At the time of sampling, all cohort members were nominally healthy, though unrecorded immune exposures were likely present. The donor was CMV seronegative and was included in the group of 352 seronegative cohort members. Every donor gave a peripheral blood sample, and the peripheral blood mononuclear cells from that sample were used for TCR beta sequencing. Genomic DNA extraction from the blood cell samples was performed with the Qiagen DNeasy Blood Extraction Kit. Notes on this clone: Its recognized antigen is unknown. No much larger clone exists at a distance of one base, and base qualities are not known.

In this chain, TRBV27 is recombined with TRBJ1-5; 7 bases in the junction line up with TRBD1. The receptor's source is a male donor in good health and CMV-seronegative. The sequenced material came from PBMCs. CDR3 region: CASSLDRGNQPQHF. The base sequence is TGTGCCAGTTCTCTCGACAGGGGCAATCAGCCCCAGCATTTT.